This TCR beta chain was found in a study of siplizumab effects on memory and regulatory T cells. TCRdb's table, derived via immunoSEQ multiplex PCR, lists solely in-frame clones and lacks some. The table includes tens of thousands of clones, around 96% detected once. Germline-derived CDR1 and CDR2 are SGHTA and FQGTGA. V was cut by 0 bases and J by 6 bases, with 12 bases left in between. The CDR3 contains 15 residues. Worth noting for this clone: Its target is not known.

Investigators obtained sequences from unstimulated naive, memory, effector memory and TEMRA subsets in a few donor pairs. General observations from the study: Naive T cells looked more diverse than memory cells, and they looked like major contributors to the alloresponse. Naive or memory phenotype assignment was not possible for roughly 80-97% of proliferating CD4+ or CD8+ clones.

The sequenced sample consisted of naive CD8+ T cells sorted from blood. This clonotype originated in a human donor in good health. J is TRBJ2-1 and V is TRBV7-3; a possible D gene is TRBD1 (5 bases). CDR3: CASSLTSQGPNEQFF. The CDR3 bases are TGTGCCAGCAGCTTAACCAGCCAGGGCCCCAATGAGCAGTTCTTC.